Sequencing of this T cell receptor beta chain was carried out in a study of blood T cell repertoires in COVID-19. The V end was cut by 4 bases, the J end by 6 bases, with 16 bases between. This CDR3 is 14 amino acids long. The germline V gene has CDR1 SNHLY and CDR2 FYNNEI. TCRdb's table, derived via immunoSEQ multiplex PCR, lists solely in-frame clones and lacks some. In the table there are around 200,000 clones, about nine tenths of which are singletons. This receptor was taken from a young man who had recovered from COVID-19. The sequenced sample was PBMCs or T cells enriched from blood (not recorded which). J is TRBJ2-7 and V is TRBV2; D is perhaps TRBD2 (6 bases). CDR3 residues: CASSVESTGVEQYF. CDR3 DNA sequence: TGTGCCAGCAGTGTGGAATCAACGGGGGTCGAGCAGTACTTC.